This T cell receptor beta chain emerged from a study of cytomegalovirus exposure and HLA in healthy donors (dated by TCRdb to 2016 to 2017). General notes on the study: An earlier analysis of several hundred of the donors reported over 250 Gb of sequence data and 117 million unique TCR beta sequences obtained from around 190 million T cells. An early release that covered fewer than 800 HLA-typed donors contained approximately 300 gigabases of sequencing data and 65 million to 100 million unique TCR sequences. The genetic ancestry cluster associated with self-reported Caucasian donors included 80% to 90% of the 300 to 450 genotyped donors. The study aimed to test whether signatures of past pathogen exposure could be identified by cataloging public T cell receptors. The study profiled the T cell repertoires of 550 to 700 subjects by immunosequencing and related them to cytomegalovirus serostatus. Along with the approximately 620-subject first cohort, a separate validation cohort of around 110 different subjects was used. High-throughput TCR immunosequencing, statistical association of individual TCRs with disease status, and machine learning were combined to predict cytomegalovirus infection status. To study patterns of TCR occurrence, a later analysis re-analyzed previously published TCR beta repertoires from 600 to 750 donors and added high-resolution HLA genotyping. In the later analysis, no new phenotypic data were used to find candidate immune exposures; instead, reliance was placed on TCR beta sequences and their occurrence across donors. In an earlier analysis of roughly 540 of the donors, high-throughput TCR beta sequencing was used to judge whether each TCR beta V gene segment behaved as functional or pseudogenic. Donor age, sex, ethnicity and CMV serostatus were compiled alongside the repertoire data. In a later genetic analysis, genome-wide SNP genotypes for about three fifths of the roughly 670 donors were used, and that subset was treated as a discovery cohort. Every discovery cohort repertoire had been produced on one sequencing platform. HLA typing covered class I and class II loci at four-digit resolution. The number of donors typed differed by locus, with 629-630 for A, B, C, DRB1 and DQB1, 522 for DQA1, nearly 610 for DPA1, and around 450 for DPB1. Five DR-DQ haplotypes were treated as single units for association and clustering because of strong linkage in the cohort. Among some 410 genotyped donors of the cohort, an average of around 250,000 unique TCR beta nucleotide sequences was sequenced per donor, of which 15% to 20% were non-productive.

V is cut back by 2 bases and J by 3 bases, with 6 bases in the junction unmatched. CDR1 and CDR2 (SGHRS, YFSETQ) derive from the germline V gene. The CDR3 sequence holds 15 residues, the cysteine and phenylalanine included. Just the 45-base CDR3 DNA is kept, in frame starting at base 1. Libraries were constructed by the immunoSEQ multiplex PCR assay. For the multiplex PCR, a mixture combining 60 forward primers for TCR Vbeta segments and 13 reverse primers for TCR Jbeta segments was used. The CDR3 region of rearranged TCR beta genes was amplified from genomic DNA by a multiplex PCR assay. Amplified TCR beta libraries were sequenced as 87-base-pair reads on the Illumina HiSeq System. The paper's processing steps were these. A later analysis tallied about 77 million unique TCR beta chains across the 666 repertoires, and approximately 12 million of those chains were shared by two or more donors. Raw reads were error-corrected and collapsed into unique sequences by a nearest-neighbor algorithm in which closely related sequences were merged to remove PCR and sequencing errors. CDR3 sequences were aligned to IMGT reference sequences to assign V, D and J gene segments. For a sequence to be retained, a match of at least six nucleotides to both a V gene segment and a J gene segment was required. Rearrangements were called productive when the CDR3 lacked stop codons and stayed in frame with V and J; all others were non-productive. Following IMGT convention, CDR3 was defined as the stretch from the second conserved V-encoded cysteine to the conserved J-encoded phenylalanine. Sequences without an unambiguous match to a single V gene segment were excluded from the earlier analysis of approximately 600 of the donors. An earlier analysis of fewer than 750 of the donors called V segments functional above 56.7% productive rearrangements and segregating when the between-donor standard deviation exceeded 5%. A statistical classification framework was built to diagnose cytomegalovirus status from the catalog of TCR beta chain sequences. In a later analysis, TCR nucleotide sequences were compared against IMGT/GENE-DB human TR gene sequences so that V and J genes could be assigned. In a later analysis, CDR3 sequences and most-parsimonious VDJ recombination scenarios were assigned using the TCRdist pipeline. In a later analysis, each TCR beta chain was defined by its CDR3 amino acid sequence together with its V-gene family, and reads without a unique V-gene family were excluded. As a way to deal with suspected cross-contamination and a sequencing artifact, a later analysis dropped over 550 nucleotide sequences that were highly shared and had low generation probability. In a later analysis, a clonal expansion index for each public chain was calculated from normalized within-repertoire ranks of inferred template counts. Generation probabilities in a later analysis came from a VDJ recombination model fitted to out-of-frame rearrangements, and those results were checked against IGoR. In a later analysis, hypergeometric tests were used to score TCR-TCR, TCR-HLA and TCR-CMV co-occurrence, with a repertoire-size bias correction applied to TCR pairs. A later analysis estimated false discovery rates by permuting HLA or CMV assignments 20 times. In a later analysis, co-occurring TCRs were grouped with DBSCAN, and TCRdist sequence similarity was added when clustering was performed within HLA-allele-positive subsets. Repertoires with fewer than 30,000 or more than 120,000 public chains were left out of co-occurrence clustering, as were roughly five repertoires with anomalous nucleotide sharing. TCRdb retrieved this table from immuneACCESS and kept in-frame rearrangements only. Not all clones are present; in checked studies, unresolved V genes account for under half, and no reason is known for the remainder. That table gives V, J and clone size, and the DNA gave D and trimming. Counted in this sample were roughly 140,000 clones; 64% of them appeared once. The ten largest clones capture around 3% of the sample.

What the study reported, not specific to this receptor: Only TCR beta chains were sequenced in this cohort, and the absence of alpha or paired-chain data limited detectable features. In a later analysis, some 17,000 TCR beta sequences were associated with specific HLA alleles at a false discovery rate of 0.05. In a later analysis, several top co-occurrence clusters were reported to appear linked to parvovirus B19, influenza, CMV and Epstein-Barr virus. Because HLA typing was missing for some donors at each locus, association tests included only the typed subset. Sequencing depth was assumed to be roughly uniform across donors in the presence/absence analyses, though that assumption may not hold. V-gene and J-gene trimming of TCR beta chains was associated with a missense DCLRE1C variant in a later genetic analysis, and the association was replicated in an independent cohort. A group of highly shared sequence variants was considered likely to be a technical artifact of the sequencing pipeline. In vitro tests confirmed that a few of the cytomegalovirus-associated TCR beta chains recognize cytomegalovirus antigens. The authors suggested that the approach could potentially be extended to other disease states and immunological phenotypes. Assigning TCR associations to individual alleles was difficult when HLA alleles, especially DR and DQ, strongly co-occurred. A further reported finding was that TCR beta sequences accurately predicted the HLA-A and HLA-B alleles for most subjects in the first cohort. Approximately 16 rarely observed V segments, including chromosome 9 orphons, were excluded from the earlier analysis of about 610 of the donors because counts were too low. A later analysis found that TCR association rates varied across HLA loci, with DRB1 alleles showing the most associated TCRs and HLA-C alleles the fewest. In a later analysis, HLA-associated TCR beta chains showed more clonal expansion and lower generation probabilities than non-associated chains that were equally common. Some IMGT-functional V segments, including TRBV6-2 and TRBV6-3, could not be told apart with the 87-base-pair reads, so those segments were excluded. In a later genetic analysis, fewer N-insertions in productive TCRs were reported among donors in an Asian-associated ancestry cluster than the roughly 700-donor mean. Correlated functional status among segregating V segments might reflect linkage disequilibrium, but an unknown experimental factor could not be ruled out. In an earlier analysis of 587 of the donors, most TCR beta V segments were observed in productive rearrangements about 87% or about 30% of the time, broadly matching IMGT annotations. A total of roughly 160 TCR beta chains were listed by the study as associated with cytomegalovirus. The classifier was reported to diagnose cytomegalovirus status with high specificity and sensitivity in both the original cohort and the validation cohort. For the cohort, immune exposure information was limited to CMV serostatus. Most CMV-associated TCR beta chains appeared to be HLA-restricted in a later analysis, and the HLA associations seemed to be driven largely by CMV exposure. While some public TCRs were present in many individuals, most TCR sequences turned up only very rarely across donors.

Comment on this clone: The antigen it binds to is not known. No base-level quality is on record; no much larger clone is a single base apart.

The cohort consisted of some 730 healthy bone marrow donors. All cohort members were sampled while nominally healthy, although unrecorded immune exposures were likely present. The donor tested CMV seropositive, placing the donor among the approximately 290 seropositive members of the cohort. A peripheral blood sample was provided by each donor, and peripheral blood mononuclear cells were used for TCR beta sequencing. The Qiagen DNeasy Blood Extraction Kit was used to extract genomic DNA from the blood cell samples. The sequenced sample consisted of PBMCs. The TCR sequence derives from a woman under 40 in good health and CMV-seropositive. The sequence is built from TRBV5-1 and TRBJ2-7, with TRBD1 matching 9 junction bases. The DNA reads as follows: TGCGCCAGCAGCTTAGGACAGGGGTTCTACTACGAGCAGTACTTC. It specifies CASSLGQGFYYEQYF.